Sequencing of this T cell receptor beta chain was carried out in a study of radiotherapy plus CTLA-4 blockade in lung cancer. Whole-study context: Objective responses were documented in around a sixth of patients, with disease control in 25% to 35%.

The sample holds one count of this clone. Sequenced by immunoSEQ multiplex PCR; TCRdb stores in-frame clones only, minus some. The sample holds more than 35,000 clones; more than 80% are singletons and the top ten take 5.5% to 7%. Trimming shortened V by 5 bases and J by 5 bases, and 12 bases separated the two germline ends. Per the germline V gene, CDR1 is LNHDA and CDR2 is SQIVND (reference sequence). The CDR3 has 13 amino acids. The starting material was peripheral blood, obtained from a patient treated with radiotherapy plus ipilimumab. The V call is TRBV19, the J call TRBJ2-5; TRBD1 might be the D (6 bases). This receptor was taken from a human donor with non-small cell lung cancer who had stable disease on radiotherapy plus ipilimumab. CDR3 amino acids: CASSSTQGETQYF. The CDR3 nucleotides read TGTGCCAGTAGTTCGACCCAGGGGGAGACCCAGTACTTC.